Following are 3 T cell receptor beta chains from one sample sequenced in a study of blood T cell repertoires in COVID-19 (dated by TCRdb to between 2020 and 2021). The library was produced with the immunoSEQ multiplex PCR assay. TCRdb's version of the immuneACCESS table is confined to in-frame rearrangements and falls short of the full clone set. An unresolved V gene accounts for under half of the shortfall where checked; the remainder is of unknown origin. The sample table shows approximately 200,000 clones, and roughly four fifths are seen once. The ten largest clones represent 10% to 15% of the sample. The sample comprised PBMCs or T cells enriched from blood (not recorded which). The source of these receptors is a man aged 35-49 years who had recovered from COVID-19.

The J gene is TRBJ1-2, the V gene TRBV10-3, with D tentatively TRBD1 (5 bases). Trimming took 6 bases from V and 4 from J, leaving 18 bases between them. The CDR3 is made up of 15 amino acids. Germline V gene sequence: CDR1 ENHRY, CDR2 SYGVKD. The CDR3 loop is CAIRPRDFSFYGYTF. The CDR3 DNA reads as TGTGCCATCAGACCCCGGGACTTTTCTTTCTATGGCTACACCTTC.

This chain links TRBV7-2 with TRBJ1-5; no reliable D call. Trimming took off 1 base at V and 2 bases at J, with 12 bases between the two ends. Germline V lookup: CDR1 SGHTA, CDR2 FQGNSA. The length of the CDR3 is 16 residues. CDR3 bases: TGTGCCAGCAGCTTAGGTTGGCAGGAGGGCAATCAGCCCCAGCATTTT. Protein: CASSLGWQEGNQPQHF.

V and J are TRBV18 and TRBJ1-2, with 9 bases lining up with TRBD1. With 3 bases clipped from V and 10 bases from J, the junction kept 3 bases outside the gene matches. The germline V gene encodes CDR1 KGHSH and CDR2 LQKENI. CDR3 length: 12 amino acids. In DNA, the CDR3 is TGTGCCAGCTCACCTCGGGACAGGGACTACACCTTC. Protein product: CASSPRDRDYTF.